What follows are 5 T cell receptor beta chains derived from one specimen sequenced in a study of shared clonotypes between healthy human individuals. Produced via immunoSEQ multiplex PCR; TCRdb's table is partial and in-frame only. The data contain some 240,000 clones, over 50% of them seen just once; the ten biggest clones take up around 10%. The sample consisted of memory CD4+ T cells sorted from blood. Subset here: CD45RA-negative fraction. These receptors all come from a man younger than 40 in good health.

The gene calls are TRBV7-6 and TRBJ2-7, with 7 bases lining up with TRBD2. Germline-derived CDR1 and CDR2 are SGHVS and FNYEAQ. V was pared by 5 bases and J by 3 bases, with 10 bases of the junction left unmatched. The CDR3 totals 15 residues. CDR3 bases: TGTGCCAGCAGCGTCACGGGGGGAGGTGACTACGAGCAGTACTTC. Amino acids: CASSVTGGGDYEQYF.

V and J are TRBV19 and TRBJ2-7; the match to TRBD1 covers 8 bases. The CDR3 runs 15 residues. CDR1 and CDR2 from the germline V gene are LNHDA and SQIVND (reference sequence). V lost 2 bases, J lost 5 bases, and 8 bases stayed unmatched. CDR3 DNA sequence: TGTGCCAGTAGTATATCCGGACAGGGATTCGACGAGCAGTACTTC. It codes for CASSISGQGFDEQYF. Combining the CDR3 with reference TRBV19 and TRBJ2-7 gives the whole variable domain DGGITQSPKYLFRKEGQNVTLSCEQNLNHDAMYWYRQDPGQGLRLIYYSQIVNDFQKGDIAEGYSVSREKKESFPLTVTSAQKNPTAFYLCASSISGQGFDEQYFGPGTRLTVT.

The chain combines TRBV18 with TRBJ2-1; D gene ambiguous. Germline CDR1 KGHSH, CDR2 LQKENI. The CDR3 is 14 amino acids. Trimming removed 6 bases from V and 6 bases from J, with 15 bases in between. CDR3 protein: CASSTVGLANEQFF. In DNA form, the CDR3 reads TGTGCCAGCTCCACAGTCGGTCTTGCCAATGAGCAGTTCTTC.

The CDR3 nucleotides read TGTGCCAGCCGGTACAGGGGGCCAGATACGCAGTATTTT. Translation: CASRYRGPDTQYF. This chain joins TRBV13 and TRBJ2-3; the match to TRBD1 covers 9 bases. The CDR3 sequence is 13 residues long. Germline assignment: CDR1 PRHDT and CDR2 FYEKMQ (reference sequence). Trimming removed 8 bases from V and 4 bases from J; junction bases left unmatched: 4.

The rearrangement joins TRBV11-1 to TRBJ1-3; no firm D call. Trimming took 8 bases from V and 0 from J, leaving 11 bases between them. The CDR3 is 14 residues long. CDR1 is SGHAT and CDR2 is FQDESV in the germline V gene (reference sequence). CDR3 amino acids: CASGGGSSGNTIYF. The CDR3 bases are TGTGCCAGCGGAGGAGGCAGCTCTGGAAACACCATATATTTT.